Below are 31 T cell receptor beta chains sequenced from a single sample in a study of blood T cells in healthy people across ages (dated by TCRdb to about 2015). The library was made by 5' RACE. The instrument was an Illumina HiSeq 2500. The second PCR ran for about 7 to 11 cycles and used a J-beta primer mix along with a sample-barcoded 5' primer. In TCRdb, the public reads were trimmed at Q25 with fastp and aligned with MiXCR, with productive beta chains retained. A single entry per CDR3 protein holds the most common genes and DNA from its merged rows. For this sample there are about 640,000 distinct CDR3 sequences; around 43% appear just once. Approximately 31% of the sample is held by the ten biggest clonotypes. The material sequenced was blood. These receptors originate from an elderly man in good health.

In its sample, this clonotype was seen a few times. The chain carries TRBV7-2 and TRBJ2-2; D unclear. CDR1 and CDR2 from the germline V gene are SGHTA and FQGNSA. The CDR3 loop spans 14 amino acids. The germline V and J ends were trimmed by 2 bases and 4 bases, with 8 bases remaining between them. As DNA, the CDR3 is TGTGCCAGCAGCTTACGAAGGACCACCGGGGAGCTGTTTTTT. It yields the protein CASSLRRTTGELFF.

V is TRBV7-3 and J is TRBJ1-2; 7 bases align to TRBD1. The CDR3 totals 15 residues. Germline V CDR1 and CDR2: SGHTA, FQGTGA. The ends lost 1 base at V and 3 bases at J; junction bases unmatched: 5. Written as DNA, the CDR3 is TGTGCCAGCAGCTTAAATGGACAGGTCGACTATGGCTACACCTTC. Protein product: CASSLNGQVDYGYTF. Full variable domain (missing parts from reference TRBV7-3 and TRBJ1-2): GAGVSQTPSNKVTEKGKYVELRCDPISGHTALYWYRQSLGQGPEFLIYFQGTGAADDSGLPNDRFFAVRPEGSVSTLKIQRTERGDSAVYLCASSLNGQVDYGYTFGSGTRLTVV.

The chain links TRBV5-6 to TRBJ2-5, with 12 bases that match TRBD1. The CDR3 is 16 residues long. Germline loops: CDR1 SGHDT, CDR2 YYEEEE. Trimming removed 3 bases from V and 5 bases from J; junction bases left unmatched: 8. CDR3 residues: CASSSTGTGGWETQYF. CDR3 nucleotides: TGTGCCAGCAGCTCCACCGGGACAGGGGGCTGGGAGACCCAGTACTTC.

The chain has TRBV6-5 and TRBJ2-3, with TRBD2 matching over 8 bases. Germline lookup yields CDR1 MNHEY and CDR2 SVGAGI. J lost 1 base, V lost 2 bases, and 2 bases had no gene match. CDR3 length equals 15 residues. CDR3: CASSYGREGTDTQYF. The CDR3, as DNA: TGTGCCAGCAGTTACGGGCGGGAGGGCACAGATACGCAGTATTTT.

The chain joins TRBV3-1 to TRBJ2-7; 9 nucleotides line up with TRBD1. CDR3 size: 14 residues. With 2 bases clipped from V and 6 bases from J, the junction kept 5 bases outside the gene matches. Per germline, CDR1 LGHDT and CDR2 YNNKEL (reference sequence). CDR3 sequence (DNA): TGTGCCAGCAGCCAACCGGGACAGGGACGCGAGCAGTACTTC. Translating it yields CASSQPGQGREQYF.

The table lists this clonotype with a few counts. The chain carries TRBV6-2 or TRBV6-3 and TRBJ2-3; TRBD1 matches at 9 bases. CDR1 and CDR2 from the germline V gene are MNHEY and SVGEGT. Trimming removed 6 bases from V and 1 base from J; junction bases left unmatched: 5. The CDR3 totals 15 residues. Here the CDR3 DNA reads TGTGCCAGCAGCCGGACAGGGGCGGGCACAGATACGCAGTATTTT. Protein: CASSRTGAGTDTQYF.

This clonotype was counted between two and nine times. This rearrangement joins TRBV7-2 to TRBJ1-1; 7 positions agree with TRBD1. Trimming at V came to 5 bases and at J to 3 bases, leaving 12 bases not matched to a gene. This CDR3 is 16 amino acids long. Germline values: CDR1 SGHTA, CDR2 FQGNSA. The CDR3 DNA reads as TGTGCCAGCAGCCCTGACAGGGTAGTTTCCGACACTGAAGCTTTCTTT. Its translation is CASSPDRVVSDTEAFF.

The gene calls are TRBV20-1 and TRBJ2-5; perhaps D is TRBD1 or TRBD2 (5 bases each). The germline gives CDR1 DFQATT, CDR2 SNEGSKA (reference sequence). V lost 3 bases, J lost 11 bases, and 19 bases lay in between. This CDR3 is built from 13 residues. CDR3 sequence: CSARGSRGNEQYF. For the CDR3, the DNA is TGCAGTGCTAGGGGCTCCCGGGGCAATGAGCAGTACTTC.

The rearrangement joins TRBV4-3 to TRBJ2-5; D is ambiguous. The V and J ends lost 0 bases and 11 bases respectively, with 13 bases between them. The germline CDR1 and CDR2 sequences are LGHNA and YSLEER. CDR3 length: 13 amino acids. CDR3 loop: CASSQDVSNEQYF. The CDR3 DNA reads as TGCGCCAGCAGCCAAGATGTAAGCAATGAGCAGTACTTC.

The chain uses TRBV6-1 and TRBJ2-7; D is possibly TRBD1 (6 bases). V was trimmed by 5 bases and J by 1 base, leaving 18 bases between them. The CDR3 totals 16 residues. From germline, CDR1 is MNHNS and CDR2 SASEGT. CDR3 coding DNA: TGTGCCAGCAGTCCCTCAGCGCAGGGGCTTTCCTACGAGCAGTACTTC. It encodes CASSPSAQGLSYEQYF.

This clonotype has more than one count but fewer than ten. The chain has TRBV3-1 and TRBJ2-1; no firm D call. Per the germline V gene, CDR1 is LGHDT and CDR2 is YNNKEL (reference sequence). CDR3 size: 15 residues. Deletions cut 0 bases from V and 1 base from J, with 7 bases between. As DNA, the CDR3 is TGTGCCAGCAGCCAAGATGCGCCGTCCTACAATGAGCAGTTCTTC. The encoded protein is CASSQDAPSYNEQFF.

The chain is built from TRBV20-1 and TRBJ2-1; possibly TRBD1 for D (6 bases). V lost 5 bases and J 9 bases, leaving 14 bases between the germline ends. Germline values: CDR1 DFQATT, CDR2 SNEGSKA (reference sequence). This CDR3 contains 12 residues. The CDR3 sequence: CSAFTGTTEQFF. The CDR3 DNA reads TGCAGTGCTTTTACTGGGACAACTGAGCAGTTCTTC.

V usage is TRBV20-1 and J usage is TRBJ2-7; TRBD2 matches at 7 bases. V shed 0 bases and J 2 bases; nucleotides not matched to a gene: 10. This CDR3 has 16 residues. From germline, CDR1 is DFQATT and CDR2 SNEGSKA (reference sequence). The CDR3 reads CSARDQLAIAAYEQYF. In nucleotides, the CDR3 is TGCAGTGCTAGAGACCAACTAGCGATTGCAGCCTACGAGCAGTACTTC.

The chain combines TRBV28 with TRBJ2-7; D gene uncertain. Germline V CDR1 and CDR2: MDHEN, SYDVKM. CDR3 length: 14 residues. The V and J ends lost 5 bases and 3 bases respectively, with 14 bases between them. The DNA of the CDR3 is TGTGCCAGCAGTGTCTTTTTCGGTGGCTACGAGCAGTACTTC. Translation gives CASSVFFGGYEQYF.

The V gene is TRBV29-1, the J gene TRBJ2-1; 11 bases match TRBD2. The CDR3 covers 14 residues. The germline CDR1 and CDR2 sequences are SQVTM and ANQGSEA. J lost 7 bases, V lost 8 bases, and 10 bases had no gene match. The CDR3 loop is CSIVILAGVNEQFF. The CDR3 DNA is TGCAGCATTGTCATACTAGCGGGAGTTAATGAGCAGTTCTTC.

This clonotype was found a few times. J is TRBJ2-1 and V is TRBV25-1; 12 bases line up with TRBD2. CDR3 size: 15 residues. The V and J ends lost 4 bases and 7 bases, in that order; junction bases with no gene match: 5. Germline loops: CDR1 MGHDK, CDR2 SYGVNS. This CDR3 is CASSGLAGVWNEQFF. CDR3 coding DNA: TGTGCCAGCAGTGGACTAGCGGGAGTCTGGAATGAGCAGTTCTTC.

This clonotype was seen only once. This could be a read error, since a much larger clone is one nucleotide away. V usage is TRBV6-5 and J usage is TRBJ2-5, with D possibly called TRBD1 or TRBD2 (5 bases each). The better agreement between TRBJ2-7 and the DNA end casts doubt on the J call. This CDR3 spans 17 amino acids. Germline assignment: CDR1 MNHEY and CDR2 SVGAGI. The CDR3 sequence is CTSSFVPTGTRSAEQYF. The CDR3 DNA sequence: TGTACCAGCAGTTTCGTTCCCACCGGGACCAGGTCGGCCGAGCAGTACTTC.

The chain recombines TRBV29-1 with TRBJ1-1; 8 bases fit TRBD1. The CDR3 is 12 amino acids. Germline trimming cut 4 bases from V and 5 bases from J; bases unmatched to any gene: 3. Germline V gene data show CDR1 as SQVTM and CDR2 as ANQGSEA. The CDR3 is CSVGQGRTEAFF. The CDR3 DNA reads TGCAGCGTTGGACAGGGGAGGACTGAAGCTTTCTTT.

This rearrangement joins TRBV6-1 to TRBJ2-5, with TRBD1 identical over 10 bases. Looked up from germline, CDR1 is MNHNS and CDR2 is SASEGT. The CDR3 runs 15 residues. V shed 4 bases and J 7 bases; nucleotides not matched to a gene: 9. CDR3 nucleotides: TGTGCCAGCAGTGCCCAAAGGACAGGGGGTACGACCCAGTACTTC. This codes for CASSAQRTGGTTQYF.

The genes are TRBV7-9 and TRBJ1-6; a possible D gene is TRBD1 (6 bases). V lost 5 bases and J lost 8, with 7 bases in between. This CDR3 has 12 residues. The germline V gene encodes CDR1 SEHNR and CDR2 FQNEAQ (reference sequence). DNA for the CDR3: TGTGCCAGCAGCGCAGGGGATTCACCCCTCCACTTT. This encodes CASSAGDSPLHF.

This clonotype was detected ten times or more. The chain is built from TRBV2 and TRBJ1-1; D ambiguous. V lost 1 base and J 8 bases, leaving 11 bases between the germline ends. This CDR3 is built from 13 residues. The germline gives CDR1 SNHLY, CDR2 FYNNEI. Here the CDR3 reads CASSEGGGSEAFF. The CDR3 coding sequence is TGTGCCAGCAGTGAAGGAGGAGGGTCCGAAGCTTTCTTT.

As concerns this clonotype: One end of the junction varies from germline; a read error may be responsible. The gene calls are TRBV7-2 and TRBJ2-1, with TRBD2 matching over 10 bases. The germline gives CDR1 SGHTA, CDR2 FQGNSA. CDR3 size: 18 residues. The CDR3 reads CASSLARASGRPYNEQLF. CDR3 nucleotides: TGTGCCAGCAGCTTAGCAAGGGCTAGCGGGAGACCCTACAATGAGCAGCTCTTC.

In its sample, this clonotype was seen many times. This chain connects TRBV6-8 to TRBJ2-7; 7 nucleotides line up with TRBD1. Trimming took 3 bases from V and 6 from J; bases not matched to a gene: 5. CDR3 length equals 13 residues. Germline V gene data show CDR1 as MNHGY and CDR2 as SAAAGT. The CDR3 loop reads CASSYGQAAEQYF. CDR3 coding DNA: TGTGCCAGCAGTTATGGACAGGCTGCCGAGCAGTACTTC.

In its sample, this clonotype was seen once. The genes are TRBV4-3 and TRBJ1-2; D might be TRBD1 (5 bases). CDR3 length: 16 residues. V was shortened by 0 bases and J by 4 bases, with 15 bases between the two germline ends. Germline V CDR1 and CDR2: LGHNA, YSLEER. The CDR3 nucleotides are TGCGCCAGCAGCCAAGATCTAGGGTCAGGGATCTATGGCTACACCTTC. Its protein product is CASSQDLGSGIYGYTF.

The V and J genes are TRBV20-1 and TRBJ1-1; D is ambiguous. The CDR3 totals 14 residues. Trimming pared 6 bases from V and 7 bases from J, leaving 21 bases between. Germline CDR1 is DFQATT and CDR2 is SNEGSKA (reference sequence). CDR3 region: CSAGKETYSNEAFF. The CDR3 coding sequence is TGCAGTGCAGGAAAAGAGACCTATTCCAATGAAGCTTTCTTT.

CDR3 DNA sequence: TGTGCCAGCAGTCCTGTTCGGACAGCTAACCGCAATCAGCCCCAGCATTTT. Its protein is CASSPVRTANRNQPQHF. The genes are TRBV28 and TRBJ1-5; D might be TRBD1 (6 bases). There are 17 residues in the CDR3. Trimming took 5 bases from V and 2 from J, leaving 19 bases between them. The germline V gene encodes CDR1 MDHEN and CDR2 SYDVKM.

In this sample, this clonotype turned up a few times. This chain connects TRBV20-1 to TRBJ2-4, with TRBD2 matching over 13 bases. The V gene end was trimmed by 5 bases and the J gene end by 5 bases; junction bases not matched to a gene: 6. Germline-derived CDR1 and CDR2 are DFQATT and SNEGSKA (reference sequence). The CDR3 runs to 15 residues. This CDR3 is CSASTSGGSENIQYF. Written as DNA, the CDR3 is TGCAGTGCTTCGACTAGCGGGGGGAGTGAAAACATTCAGTACTTC.

This clonotype occurred a few times. J is TRBJ2-1 and V is TRBV7-2; D is uncertain. Germline loops: CDR1 SGHTA, CDR2 FQGNSA. The CDR3 is 12 amino acids. V was pared by 2 bases and J by 13 bases, with 12 bases between. The DNA for the CDR3 is TGTGCCAGCAGCTTACCCCGGCATCTACAGTTCTTC. As protein: CASSLPRHLQFF.

This sequence joins TRBV9 and TRBJ2-1; TRBD2 aligns across 7 bases. The J call may not be correct, given that the DNA end is closer to TRBJ2-7. CDR1 is SGDLS and CDR2 is YYNGEE in the germline V gene. The CDR3 loop spans 19 amino acids. The CDR3 DNA reads TGTGCCAGCAGCGTATCGGGGGGTGGGGTAGCGGACCTATACAATGAGCAGTACTTC. This gives the protein CASSVSGGGVADLYNEQYF.

This clonotype was found many times. The V gene is TRBV29-1, the J gene TRBJ1-5; the D gene is possibly TRBD1 (6 bases). The CDR3 spans 12 residues. Trimming left V 5 bases short and J 5 bases short, with 10 bases between. Germline values: CDR1 SQVTM, CDR2 ANQGSEA. The CDR3 here is CSVISGDQPQHF. The CDR3 nucleotides read TGCAGCGTTATATCAGGGGATCAGCCCCAGCATTTT.

J is TRBJ2-5 and V is TRBV28; 9 bases agree with TRBD1. The CDR3 has 16 amino acids. Germline V CDR1 and CDR2: MDHEN, SYDVKM. J gave up 3 bases and V 3 bases, and 8 bases lay outside the gene matches. CDR3 residues: CASSFSGTGKEETQYF. For the CDR3, the DNA is TGTGCCAGCAGTTTCTCCGGGACAGGGAAGGAAGAGACCCAGTACTTC.